Listed here are 28 T cell receptor beta chains from one sample, sequenced in a study of shared clonotypes between healthy human individuals. The repertoire was sequenced with immunoSEQ multiplex PCR; TCRdb's copy has only in-frame clones and lacks some. The sample lists roughly 2.2 million clones, around 93% occurring once. Sequenced: naive CD4+ T cells from PBMCs. Subset defined: CD45RA+ positively selected. These receptors came from a man aged 18 to 35 in good health. Some clones in this sample may be carry-over from other donors' samples.

This chain uses TRBV29-1 with TRBJ2-7, with 7 bases fitting TRBD1. V lost 4 bases to trimming and J lost 3 bases; unmatched junction nucleotides: 18. The CDR3 totals 17 residues. Germline CDR1 SQVTM, CDR2 ANQGSEA. The DNA of the CDR3 is TGCAGCGTTGGGGGGACCTCTGACAGGGCGAGGTACTACGAGCAGTACTTC. Its protein is CSVGGTSDRARYYEQYF.

The chain joins TRBV2 to TRBJ1-5; no definite D call. The CDR3 consists of 13 residues. The germline V and J ends were trimmed by 6 bases and 6 bases, with 12 bases remaining between them. Germline V gene sequence: CDR1 SNHLY, CDR2 FYNNEI. CDR3 sequence reads: CASSLGLIQPQHF. The CDR3 DNA is TGTGCCAGCAGCCTCGGACTCATTCAGCCCCAGCATTTT.

The genes are TRBV6-1 and TRBJ2-4; D is ambiguous. The ends were cut back, 5 bases at V and 0 bases at J, with 5 bases in the middle. Per germline, CDR1 MNHNS and CDR2 SASEGT. The CDR3 has 13 residues. Here the CDR3 reads CASSPPAKNIQYF. The CDR3 DNA reads TGTGCCAGCAGTCCCCCAGCCAAAAACATTCAGTACTTC.

The chain combines TRBV11-2 with TRBJ2-3, with TRBD2 matching over 7 bases. In germline, CDR1 is SGHAT, CDR2 FQNNGV. This CDR3 has 16 amino acids. V dropped 5 bases and J dropped 3; count of bases not matched to a gene: 11. CDR3: CASSHRTRQLTDTQYF. CDR3 nucleotide sequence: TGTGCCAGCAGCCACAGGACTAGACAGCTAACAGATACGCAGTATTTT.

A few counts support this clone. This chain links TRBV28 with TRBJ2-3; D remains unclear. V shed 3 bases and J shed 6 bases, with 4 bases lying between them. Looked up from germline, CDR1 is MDHEN and CDR2 is SYDVKM. The CDR3 runs to 11 residues. Written as DNA, the CDR3 is TGTGCCAGCAGTTTCGCCGATACGCAGTATTTT. This sequence encodes CASSFADTQYF.

This clone has just one count. The chain uses TRBV5-1 and TRBJ1-2, with D tentatively TRBD1 (5 bases). The V end was cut by 1 base, the J end by 7 bases, with 14 bases between. The germline V gene has CDR1 SGHRS and CDR2 YFSETQ. The CDR3 spans 14 residues. This CDR3 is CASSLIGAPSGYTF. As DNA, the CDR3 is TGCGCCAGCAGCTTGATAGGGGCGCCAAGTGGCTACACCTTC. The whole variable domain, remainder taken from reference TRBV5-1 and TRBJ1-2, is KAGVTQTPRYLIKTRGQQVTLSCSPISGHRSVSWYQQTPGQGLQFLFEYFSETQRNKGNFPGRFSGRQFSNSRSEMNVSTLELGDSALYLCASSLIGAPSGYTFGSGTRLTVV.

This chain connects TRBV5-1 to TRBJ2-2; 8 bases fit TRBD2. V trimming: 0 bases; J trimming: 7 bases; junction bases outside the gene matches: 5. The CDR3 has 15 amino acids. The germline V gene encodes CDR1 SGHRS and CDR2 YFSETQ. The CDR3: CASSLDAGGSGELFF. For the CDR3, the DNA is TGCGCCAGCAGCTTGGACGCGGGAGGAAGCGGGGAGCTGTTTTTT.

As concerns this clone: The sample contains more than one DNA sequence encoding this CDR3. The genes are TRBV9 and TRBJ1-4; TRBD1 matches 8 bases. There are 16 residues in the CDR3. Germline V lookup: CDR1 SGDLS, CDR2 YYNGEE. The ends lost 0 bases at V and 1 base at J; junction bases unmatched: 2. This chain's CDR3 is CASSVGRGLTNEKLFF. CDR3 coding DNA: TGTGCCAGCAGCGTAGGCAGGGGGCTAACTAATGAAAAACTGTTTTTT. Combining the CDR3 with reference TRBV9 and TRBJ1-4 gives the whole variable domain DSGVTQTPKHLITATGQRVTLRCSPRSGDLSVYWYQQSLDQGLQFLIQYYNGEERAKGNILERFSAQQFPDLHSELNLSSLELGDSALYFCASSVGRGLTNEKLFFGSGTQLSVL.

This rearrangement joins TRBV30 to TRBJ2-1; D unclear. The CDR3 is made up of 14 amino acids. The germline CDR1 and CDR2 sequences are GTSNPN and SVGIG (reference sequence). The V and J ends lost 2 bases and 4 bases respectively, with 12 bases between them. CDR3 in DNA: TGTGCCTGGAGTATGGCGGCCTTATACAATGAGCAGTTCTTC. Encoded protein: CAWSMAALYNEQFF.

The V and J genes are TRBV7-2 and TRBJ1-1; D perhaps matches TRBD1 (5 bases). Germline loops: CDR1 SGHTA, CDR2 FQGNSA. V was clipped by 1 base and J by 6 bases, with 9 bases between them. This CDR3 contains 13 residues. The CDR3 here is CASSLGGSAEAFF. CDR3 DNA: TGTGCCAGCAGCTTAGGGGGGTCCGCTGAAGCTTTCTTT.

The CDR3 bases are TGTGCCAGCAGCTTATCGGCTTTTTCTAGCGGGAGCTCCTACAATGAGCAGTTCTTC. Its protein is CASSLSAFSSGSSYNEQFF. The chain is built from TRBV13 and TRBJ2-1; 10 positions match TRBD2. V shed 2 bases and J 0 bases; nucleotides not matched to a gene: 10. From germline, CDR1 is PRHDT and CDR2 FYEKMQ (reference sequence). CDR3 length equals 19 residues. Together with reference TRBV13 and TRBJ2-1, the CDR3 gives the full variable domain: AAGVIQSPRHLIKEKRETATLKCYPIPRHDTVYWYQQGPGQDPQFLISFYEKMQSDKGSIPDRFSAQQFSDYHSELNMSSLELGDSALYFCASSLSAFSSGSSYNEQFFGPGTRLTVL.

For this clone: Other nucleotide sequences from this sample produce the same CDR3. The chain uses TRBV9 and TRBJ2-3, with D hard to call. Germline loops: CDR1 SGDLS, CDR2 YYNGEE. The ends were cut back, 0 bases at V and 4 bases at J, with 6 bases in the middle. The CDR3 is 13 amino acids. CDR3 residues: CASSVAPPDTQYF. In nucleotides, the CDR3 is TGTGCCAGCAGCGTAGCCCCCCCAGATACGCAGTATTTT. The entire variable domain, with the rest obtained from reference TRBV9 and TRBJ2-3, is as follows: DSGVTQTPKHLITATGQRVTLRCSPRSGDLSVYWYQQSLDQGLQFLIQYYNGEERAKGNILERFSAQQFPDLHSELNLSSLELGDSALYFCASSVAPPDTQYFGPGTRLTVL.

The chain employs TRBV5-4 and TRBJ2-7; no clear D. With 1 base removed from V and 4 bases from J, the gap between germline ends came to 15 bases. CDR1 is SGHNT, CDR2 YYREEE, per germline (reference sequence). The CDR3 loop spans 15 amino acids. The CDR3 loop reads CASSLSGSQAYEQYF. CDR3 coding DNA: TGTGCCAGCAGCTTGTCTGGATCCCAAGCGTACGAGCAGTACTTC.

Of note for this clone: Other DNA sequences of this sample code for an identical CDR3. V gene TRBV7-9 combines with J gene TRBJ2-7; 8 bases are a match to TRBD2. Per germline, CDR1 SEHNR and CDR2 FQNEAQ (reference sequence). The length of the CDR3 is 13 residues. J lost 5 bases, V lost 3 bases, and 3 bases had no gene match. The CDR3 coding sequence is TGTGCCAGCAGCTTGGCGGGAGGCCACGAGCAGTACTTC. Its translation is CASSLAGGHEQYF.

V is TRBV9 and J is TRBJ2-6, with D possibly matching TRBD2 (6 bases). This CDR3 has 16 residues. Trimming took off 4 bases at V and 1 base at J, with 12 bases between the two ends. CDR1 and CDR2 (germline): SGDLS, YYNGEE. CDR3 coding DNA: TGTGCCAGCAGCCCCCGGGGGACTTCTGGGGCCAACGTCCTGACTTTC. Protein sequence: CASSPRGTSGANVLTF. Full variable domain (rest looked up from reference TRBV9 and TRBJ2-6): DSGVTQTPKHLITATGQRVTLRCSPRSGDLSVYWYQQSLDQGLQFLIQYYNGEERAKGNILERFSAQQFPDLHSELNLSSLELGDSALYFCASSPRGTSGANVLTFGAGSRLTVL.

V usage is TRBV28 and J usage is TRBJ1-2; D ambiguous. The V and J ends lost 0 bases and 2 bases respectively, with 7 bases between them. There are 14 residues in the CDR3. Germline V CDR1 and CDR2: MDHEN, SYDVKM. The CDR3 is CASSLWTGNYGYTF. The CDR3 DNA reads TGTGCCAGCAGTTTATGGACGGGAAACTATGGCTACACCTTC.

The gene calls are TRBV25-1 and TRBJ1-1, with 7 bases that match TRBD1. Germline lookup yields CDR1 MGHDK and CDR2 SYGVNS. This CDR3 is built from 15 residues. J was trimmed by 4 bases and V by 1 base; bases with no gene match: 6. The CDR3 protein is CASSEFPDRPTEAFF. CDR3 coding DNA: TGTGCCAGCAGTGAATTTCCGGACAGGCCCACTGAAGCTTTCTTT.

The chain has TRBV5-1 and TRBJ2-5; 9 bases line up with TRBD2. Germline V gene data show CDR1 as SGHRS and CDR2 as YFSETQ. The CDR3 consists of 16 residues. Trimming removed 1 base from V and 5 bases from J; junction bases left unmatched: 9. The CDR3 loop reads CASSLSPREGRETQYF. Written as DNA, the CDR3 is TGCGCCAGCAGCTTGTCTCCGCGGGAGGGCCGGGAGACCCAGTACTTC.

V gene TRBV27 combines with J gene TRBJ2-5, with 9 bases aligning to TRBD1. This CDR3 spans 13 amino acids. V was pared by 6 bases and J by 6 bases, with 5 bases of the junction left unmatched. The germline gives CDR1 MNHEY, CDR2 SMNVEV (reference sequence). In DNA, the CDR3 is TGTGCCAGCAGCGAACAGGGGGCAAAGACCCAGTACTTC. It translates to CASSEQGAKTQYF.

The V call is TRBV5-1, the J call TRBJ2-7; D unclear. This CDR3 comprises 13 residues. From germline, CDR1 is SGHRS and CDR2 YFSETQ. V shed 1 base and J shed 3 bases, with 8 bases lying between them. This chain's CDR3 is CASSLRVGYEQYF. CDR3 nucleotide sequence: TGCGCCAGCAGCTTGCGGGTGGGCTACGAGCAGTACTTC.

The chain combines TRBV7-6 with TRBJ1-6; TRBD1 is a possible D gene (5 bases). This CDR3 is built from 15 residues. Germline CDR1 and CDR2: SGHVS and FNYEAQ. V lost 5 bases and J 6 bases, leaving 14 bases between the germline ends. The CDR3 DNA reads as TGTGCCAGCAGCCCGATGGGGACGGCTAATTCACCCCTCCACTTT. Protein: CASSPMGTANSPLHF.

The rearrangement links TRBV28 to TRBJ1-2, with D unclear. This CDR3 is built from 13 residues. Trimming removed 10 bases from V and 6 bases from J, with 18 bases in between. Germline loops: CDR1 MDHEN, CDR2 SYDVKM. The CDR3 spells CATHVWADHGYTF. The CDR3 bases are TGTGCCACCCACGTTTGGGCAGACCATGGCTACACCTTC.

This CDR3 is CASRRTGGRDEQFF. CDR3 bases: TGTGCCAGCAGAAGGACAGGGGGCAGGGATGAGCAGTTCTTC. The chain links TRBV6-5 to TRBJ2-1; TRBD1 aligns across 11 bases. The CDR3 consists of 14 residues. V shed 6 bases and J 8 bases; nucleotides not matched to a gene: 6. Germline V gene lookup returns CDR1 MNHEY and CDR2 SVGAGI.

This clone was observed a single time. The chain joins TRBV6-1 to TRBJ2-5; no definite D call. Trimming took off 7 bases at V and 6 bases at J, with 9 bases between the two ends. The CDR3 runs 11 residues. CDR1 and CDR2 from the germline V gene are MNHNS and SASEGT. The CDR3 coding sequence is TGTGCCAGCACGTCCTCGCAGACCCAGTACTTC. Its translation is CASTSSQTQYF.

The chain links TRBV7-3 to TRBJ2-5; TRBD1 agrees at 10 bases. Germline lookup yields CDR1 SGHTA and CDR2 FQGTGA. The CDR3 is 15 amino acids. V was clipped by 5 bases and J by 5 bases; unmatched bases: 8. CDR3 nucleotide sequence: TGTGCCAGCAGCGGAGGGACAGGGGAGGGGGAGACCCAGTACTTC. It is translated as CASSGGTGEGETQYF.

The chain is built from TRBV30 and TRBJ2-5; D is unresolved. Trimming cost V 0 bases and J 4 bases, with 12 bases left between them. There are 14 residues in the CDR3. Germline CDR1 GTSNPN, CDR2 SVGIG (reference sequence). CDR3 loop: CAWSVLRKTETQYF. CDR3 DNA: TGTGCCTGGAGTGTTTTGCGGAAGACAGAGACCCAGTACTTC.

The chain recombines TRBV7-2 with TRBJ2-7; tentative D call: TRBD2 (6 bases). The V gene's germline CDR1 is SGHTA and CDR2 FQGNSA. This CDR3 contains 16 residues. The V end was cut by 1 base, the J end by 1 base, with 14 bases between. The CDR3: CASSLGIRGGSYEQYF. The CDR3 region has the DNA TGTGCCAGCAGCTTAGGGATCCGAGGAGGGTCCTACGAGCAGTACTTC.

A single count supports this clone. V is TRBV28 and J is TRBJ1-5; TRBD1 might be the D (5 bases). Between the trimmed V and J ends, which lost 7 bases and 4 bases, there was a span of 32 bases. Germline V CDR1 and CDR2: MDHEN, SYDVKM. The CDR3 sequence is 20 residues long. CDR3 amino acids: CASTGSTFGNRGTVNQPQHF. The DNA for the CDR3 is TGTGCCAGCACCGGTTCGACCTTCGGGAACAGAGGGACGGTGAATCAGCCCCAGCATTTT.